Listed here are 23 T cell receptor beta chains from one sample, sequenced in a study of T cells in Graves' hyperthyroidism and ophthalmopathy (dated by TCRdb to the late 2010s). Library preparation used multiplex PCR. TCRdb names Illumina HiSeq 2000 as the instrument used. The TCR beta CDR3 regions were amplified from the RNA transcripts. The first round of RT-PCR for the TCR CDR3 was performed with the HTBI primer set and the Qiagen OneStep RT-PCR kit. TCRdb reprocessed the public reads (quality trimming at Q25 with fastp, clone calling with MiXCR) and kept in-frame beta chains. Rows merge per CDR3 protein into single entries with the most common DNA and genes. The sample table contains some 600,000 distinct CDR3 sequences; only one count was recorded for 46% of them. The ten largest clones add up to just over 8% of the sample. Sequencing was performed on peripheral blood or thyroid tissue (not recorded which). The source is a woman younger than 30 with Graves' hyperthyroidism. Donor details come from another sample of the same person, matched by shared clones.

This clonotype was seen a single time. This chain uses TRBV2 with TRBJ1-1; a possible D gene is TRBD1 (6 bases). The CDR3 sequence is 15 residues long. Trimming removed 2 bases from V and 0 bases from J, with 10 bases in between. CDR1 and CDR2 (germline): SNHLY, FYNNEI. CDR3 bases: TGTGCCAGCAGTGAATGGGGGCTCCTGAACACTGAAGCTTTCTTT. Translated, it gives CASSEWGLLNTEAFF.

The chain has TRBV19 and TRBJ2-7; 7 nucleotides match TRBD1. The CDR3 extends over 15 amino acids. Trimming took 7 bases from V and 0 from J; bases not matched to a gene: 9. CDR1 is LNHDA and CDR2 is SQIVND in the germline V gene (reference sequence). The CDR3 protein is CASKQGVPSSYEQYF. The CDR3 bases are TGTGCCAGTAAGCAGGGGGTTCCCTCCTCCTACGAGCAGTACTTC.

This clonotype was observed a few times. The J gene is TRBJ1-2, the V gene TRBV7-3; D gene uncertain. CDR1 is SGHTA and CDR2 is FQGTGA in the germline V gene. V was pared by 5 bases and J by 7 bases, with 23 bases between. The length of the CDR3 is 16 residues. CDR3 DNA sequence: TGTGCCAGCAGCCAATTGCCCAGCGGAGTGGCCGCTGGCTACACCTTC. This codes for CASSQLPSGVAAGYTF.

This clonotype was recorded once. The genes are TRBV2 and TRBJ1-1, with 7 bases identical to TRBD1. The CDR3 length is 14 residues. The junction had 10 bases not matched to a gene; V was cut back by 9 bases and J by 3 bases. Germline CDR1 SNHLY, CDR2 FYNNEI. The CDR3 coding sequence is TGTGCCAGTTGTCAACAGGGGTGGGACACTGAAGCTTTCTTT. This codes for CASCQQGWDTEAFF.

The CDR3 loop is CASSSLGVNTGELFF. The CDR3 bases are TGTGCCAGCAGCTCGCTCGGGGTGAACACCGGGGAGCTGTTTTTT. The V call is TRBV7-8, the J call TRBJ2-2, with D perhaps matching TRBD2 (5 bases). The CDR3 spans 15 residues. V was pared by 4 bases and J by 1 base, with 10 bases between. CDR1 and CDR2 from the germline V gene are SGHVS and FQNEAQ.

The genes are TRBV15 and TRBJ2-6; maybe TRBD1 (6 bases). This CDR3 spans 16 amino acids. Germline CDR1 reads LNHNV; CDR2 reads YYDKDF (reference sequence). V was shortened by 5 bases and J by 0 bases, with 11 bases between the two germline ends. CDR3 amino acids: CATSGQSSSGANVLTF. The CDR3 DNA reads TGTGCCACCAGCGGACAGAGTAGCTCTGGGGCCAACGTCCTGACTTTC.

The count of this clonotype is one. V is TRBV5-1 and J is TRBJ1-2, with 10 bases matching TRBD1. The V segment lost 6 bases and the J segment 8 bases; nucleotides outside the gene matches: 4. The germline CDR1 and CDR2 sequences are SGHRS and YFSETQ. The CDR3 extends over 12 amino acids. CDR3 DNA sequence: TGCGCCAGCAACGGGGACAGGGGAGGCTACACCTTC. Residues: CASNGDRGGYTF.

The V gene is TRBV29-1, the J gene TRBJ1-4; D remains unclear. Germline V gives CDR1 SQVTM, CDR2 ANQGSEA. Trimming cost V 4 bases and J 7 bases, with 7 bases left between them. The length of the CDR3 is 11 residues. CDR3 in amino acids: CSVVRGEKLFF. The CDR3 region has the DNA TGCAGCGTTGTTCGGGGTGAAAAACTGTTTTTT. Full variable domain (outside the CDR3, taken from reference TRBV29-1 and TRBJ1-4): SAVISQKPSRDICQRGTSLTIQCQVDSQVTMMFWYRQQPGQSLTLIATANQGSEATYESGFVIDKFPISRPNLTFSTLTVSNMSPEDSSIYLCSVVRGEKLFFGSGTQLSVL.

The chain is built from TRBV29-1 and TRBJ2-5; 7 nucleotides line up with TRBD1. Germline CDR1 reads SQVTM; CDR2 reads ANQGSEA. The ends lost 4 bases at V and 5 bases at J; junction bases unmatched: 1. The CDR3 contains 11 residues. As DNA, the CDR3 is TGCAGCGTTGTGGACAGGGAGACCCAGTACTTC. It encodes CSVVDRETQYF.

The table lists this clonotype with many counts. The CDR3 coding sequence is TGCAGTGCTAGGTGGGATTCACCCCTCCACTTT. It translates to CSARWDSPLHF. The J gene is TRBJ1-6, the V gene TRBV20-1; D not resolved. The CDR3 has 11 residues. The ends were cut back, 3 bases at V and 8 bases at J, with 5 bases in the middle. Looked up from germline, CDR1 is DFQATT and CDR2 is SNEGSKA (reference sequence).

The CDR3 is CASSQDWTSGTYEQYF. In DNA form, the CDR3 reads TGTGCCAGCAGCCAAGATTGGACTAGCGGTACCTACGAGCAGTACTTC. The V and J genes are TRBV5-5 and TRBJ2-7, with 10 bases lining up with TRBD2. Germline CDR1 SGHKS, CDR2 YYEKEE (reference sequence). The CDR3 runs 16 residues. With 4 bases clipped from V and 2 bases from J, the junction kept 9 bases outside the gene matches.

This clonotype was observed a handful of times. CDR3 nucleotide sequence: TGTGCCAGCAGGACAGGGATCTTGGCAGAGACCCAGTACTTC. It translates to CASRTGILAETQYF. This chain joins TRBV12-3 or TRBV12-4 and TRBJ2-5; 7 bases match TRBD1. This CDR3 spans 14 amino acids. Trimming took 6 bases from V and 4 from J; bases not matched to a gene: 8.

This clonotype occurred a few times. The chain links TRBV2 to TRBJ1-4; D is undetermined. CDR3 size: 12 residues. V lost 3 bases and J lost 8, with 7 bases in between. CDR1 and CDR2 from the germline V gene are SNHLY and FYNNEI. The DNA for the CDR3 is TGTGCCAGCAGTGAGGGGAGAGAAAAACTGTTTTTT. Its translation: CASSEGREKLFF. The entire variable domain, with the rest obtained from reference TRBV2 and TRBJ1-4, is as follows: EPEVTQTPSHQVTQMGQEVILRCVPISNHLYFYWYRQILGQKVEFLVSFYNNEISEKSEIFDDQFSVERPDGSNFTLKIRSTKLEDSAMYFCASSEGREKLFFGSGTQLSVL.

This clonotype has only one observation. V usage is TRBV10-3 and J usage is TRBJ2-7; D perhaps matches TRBD2 (6 bases). Trimming cost V 4 bases and J 6 bases, with 16 bases left between them. CDR3 size: 14 residues. Per the germline V gene, CDR1 is ENHRY and CDR2 is SYGVKD. The CDR3 protein is CAISGGRTPSEQYF. For the CDR3, the DNA is TGTGCCATCAGTGGAGGGAGGACACCCAGCGAGCAGTACTTC.

This clonotype was found a few times. The chain couples TRBV7-2 to TRBJ2-7, with 8 bases identical to TRBD1. This CDR3 spans 15 amino acids. Trimming cost V 1 base and J 5 bases; bases outside gene matches: 7. Germline V gives CDR1 SGHTA, CDR2 FQGNSA. The CDR3 bases are TGTGCCAGCAGCTTAGAGGCAGGGGGCTTCGACGAGCAGTACTTC. Amino acid sequence: CASSLEAGGFDEQYF.

V gene TRBV29-1 combines with J gene TRBJ2-5, with D maybe TRBD2 (7 bases). The J call may be mistaken, given a closer DNA end match to TRBJ2-1. There are 15 residues in the CDR3. The germline gives CDR1 SQVTM, CDR2 ANQGSEA. CDR3 region: CSVDGRGWDNNEQFF. The CDR3 DNA reads TGCAGCGTGGATGGGAGGGGATGGGACAACAATGAGCAGTTCTTC.

The rearrangement joins TRBV7-9 to TRBJ2-5; 7 bases align to TRBD2. Germline V gene lookup returns CDR1 SEHNR and CDR2 FQNEAQ (reference sequence). CDR3 length: 15 amino acids. Trimming removed 5 bases from V and 1 base from J; junction bases left unmatched: 7. The CDR3 loop reads CASSQRGRPQETQYF. The CDR3, as DNA: TGTGCCAGCAGCCAGCGGGGCCGGCCCCAAGAGACCCAGTACTTC.

The CDR3 DNA is TGTGCCAGCAGTGGTTCTCGGGGGGGCTCTGGAAACACCATATATTTT. It specifies CASSGSRGGSGNTIYF. V and J are TRBV7-2 and TRBJ1-3, with D possibly being TRBD1 (5 bases). The CDR3 totals 16 residues. CDR1 is SGHTA and CDR2 is FQGNSA in the germline V gene. V dropped 6 bases and J dropped 0 bases, with 15 bases sitting between them.

The chain employs TRBV9 and TRBJ2-2; 13 bases are shared with TRBD2. This CDR3 has 18 residues. With V trimmed by 0 bases and J by 2 bases, 4 bases remained unmatched. Germline-derived CDR1 and CDR2 are SGDLS and YYNGEE. The CDR3 loop reads CASSVETSGRANTGELFF. The CDR3 bases are TGTGCCAGCAGCGTAGAAACTAGCGGGAGGGCAAACACCGGGGAGCTGTTTTTT.

This rearrangement joins TRBV7-2 to TRBJ2-5, with no clear D. This CDR3 is built from 11 residues. V lost 6 bases and J 6 bases, leaving 8 bases between the germline ends. Germline CDR1 SGHTA, CDR2 FQGNSA. The CDR3 DNA reads TGTGCCAGCAGAGATGTAAAGACCCAGTACTTC. This gives the protein CASRDVKTQYF. Looking up the rest from reference TRBV7-2 and TRBJ2-5 gives the full variable domain: GAGVSQSPSNKVTEKGKDVELRCDPISGHTALYWYRQSLGQGLEFLIYFQGNSAPDKSGLPSDRFSAERTGGSVSTLTIQRTQQEDSAVYLCASRDVKTQYFGPGTRLLVL.

This chain connects TRBV20-1 to TRBJ2-7; 8 bases are shared with TRBD1. Germline values: CDR1 DFQATT, CDR2 SNEGSKA (reference sequence). The CDR3 totals 14 residues. With V trimmed by 4 bases and J by 4 bases, 9 bases remained unmatched. The CDR3 sequence: CSAITGGRFYEQYF. CDR3 nucleotide sequence: TGCAGTGCTATTACAGGGGGACGGTTTTACGAGCAGTACTTC.

The CDR3 coding sequence is TGTGCCAGCAGTTACTCGACTAGCGAGGGCGAGCAGTACTTC. It codes for CASSYSTSEGEQYF. The J gene is TRBJ2-7, the V gene TRBV6-6; the match to TRBD2 covers 8 bases. Germline values: CDR1 MNHNY, CDR2 SVGAGI (reference sequence). Germline trimming cut 0 bases from V and 6 bases from J; bases unmatched to any gene: 4. This CDR3 is built from 14 residues.

This clonotype was observed a handful of times. The chain carries TRBV7-9 and TRBJ1-1; D is unclear. The CDR3 is 12 residues long. Germline CDR1 reads SEHNR; CDR2 reads FQNEAQ (reference sequence). Trimming took off 11 bases at V and 4 bases at J, with 14 bases between the two ends. For the CDR3, the DNA is TGTGCCGGGAGGGAGGCTTCCACTGAAGCTTTCTTT. This gives the protein CAGREASTEAFF. The entire variable domain, with the rest obtained from reference TRBV7-9 and TRBJ1-1, is as follows: DTGVSQNPRHKITKRGQNVTFRCDPISEHNRLYWYRQTLGQGPEFLTYFQNEAQLEKSRLLSDRFSAERPKGSFSTLEIQRTEQGDSAMYLCAGREASTEAFFGQGTRLTVV.